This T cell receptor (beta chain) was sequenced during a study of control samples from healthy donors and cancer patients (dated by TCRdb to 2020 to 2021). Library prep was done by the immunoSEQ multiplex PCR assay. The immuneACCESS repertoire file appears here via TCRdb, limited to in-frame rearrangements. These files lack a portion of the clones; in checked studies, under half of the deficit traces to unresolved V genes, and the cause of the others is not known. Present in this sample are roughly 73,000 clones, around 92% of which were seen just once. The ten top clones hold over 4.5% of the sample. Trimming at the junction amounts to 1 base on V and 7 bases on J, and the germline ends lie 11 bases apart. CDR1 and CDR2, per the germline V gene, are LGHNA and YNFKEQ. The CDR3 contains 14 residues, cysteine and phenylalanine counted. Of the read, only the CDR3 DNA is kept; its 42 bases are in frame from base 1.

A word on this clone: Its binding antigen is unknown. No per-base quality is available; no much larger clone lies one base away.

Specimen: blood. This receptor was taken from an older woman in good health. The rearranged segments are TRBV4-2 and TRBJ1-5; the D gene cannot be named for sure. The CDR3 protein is CASSQVGPGQPQHF. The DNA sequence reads TGTGCCAGCAGCCAAGTCGGCCCCGGCCAGCCCCAGCATTTT.